One sample yielded the 18 T cell receptor beta chains listed below, sequenced in a study of blood T cell repertoires in COVID-19. This table comes from immunoSEQ multiplex PCR, and its TCRdb copy is limited to in-frame clones, with some not included. The top ten clones hold less than 4.5% of a sample with around 200,000 clones, around 86% of them seen once. The sample comprised PBMCs or T cells enriched from blood (not recorded which). These TCRs come from a woman aged 40 to 50 with acute COVID-19.

The genes are TRBV19 and TRBJ1-2; 8 nucleotides align to TRBD1. CDR3 length equals 14 residues. V was pared by 2 bases and J by 8 bases, with 7 bases of the junction left unmatched. Germline-derived CDR1 and CDR2 are LNHDA and SQIVND (reference sequence). Here the CDR3 reads CASSIRGQGGGYTF. The CDR3 DNA reads TGTGCCAGTAGTATAAGAGGACAGGGAGGCGGCTACACCTTC.

This rearrangement joins TRBV6-5 to TRBJ1-2; D is ambiguous. Deletions cut 2 bases from V and 7 bases from J, with 11 bases between. Germline V CDR1 and CDR2: MNHEY, SVGAGI. The CDR3 spans 13 residues. The CDR3 nucleotides are TGTGCCAGCAGTTACGAGGGCGGGAGTGGCTACACCTTC. Encoded protein: CASSYEGGSGYTF.

The chain recombines TRBV18 with TRBJ2-1; 7 bases align to TRBD2. This CDR3 comprises 15 residues. CDR1 and CDR2 from the germline V gene are KGHSH and LQKENI. J gave up 2 bases and V 8 bases, and 9 bases lay outside the gene matches. CDR3: CASGPGGTTYNEQFF. CDR3 DNA: TGTGCCAGCGGACCCGGGGGGACCACCTACAATGAGCAGTTCTTC.

This clone was seen more than once but under ten times. The J gene is TRBJ1-5, the V gene TRBV19; TRBD1 agrees at 7 bases. With 3 bases clipped from V and 7 bases from J, the junction kept 9 bases outside the gene matches. The V gene's germline CDR1 is LNHDA and CDR2 SQIVND (reference sequence). There are 15 residues in the CDR3. The CDR3 region has the DNA TGTGCCAGTAGTATTCAGGGGGTGGCGGGCCAGCCCCAGCATTTT. This gives the protein CASSIQGVAGQPQHF.

The chain links TRBV18 to TRBJ1-1; D unresolved. V was cut by 4 bases and J by 3 bases, with 12 bases left in between. CDR3 length equals 14 residues. Per the germline V gene, CDR1 is KGHSH and CDR2 is LQKENI. In DNA form, the CDR3 reads TGTGCCAGCTCACTGACAAACCAGGACACTGAAGCTTTCTTT. It yields the protein CASSLTNQDTEAFF.

The V and J genes are TRBV29-1 and TRBJ2-3; 13 nucleotides align to TRBD2. This CDR3 is built from 14 residues. The germline V gene has CDR1 SQVTM and CDR2 ANQGSEA. The V gene end was trimmed by 6 bases and the J gene end by 4 bases; junction bases not matched to a gene: 4. Here the CDR3 reads CSVSTSGGPDTQYF. The CDR3 DNA sequence: TGCAGCGTCTCGACTAGCGGGGGGCCAGATACGCAGTATTTT.

This chain uses TRBV6-5 with TRBJ1-6, with 7 positions matching TRBD1. Per germline, CDR1 MNHEY and CDR2 SVGAGI. CDR3 length: 13 residues. With 6 bases clipped from V and 8 bases from J, the junction kept 4 bases outside the gene matches. CDR3 bases: TGTGCCAGCAGGACAGGGAACCATTCACCCCTCCACTTT. This translates into CASRTGNHSPLHF.

The chain joins TRBV3-1 (or the pseudogene TRBV3-2) to TRBJ2-7; 11 bases are a match to TRBD2. Germline V gives CDR1 LGHDT, CDR2 YNNKEL (reference sequence). The CDR3 contains 16 residues. Trimming at V came to 3 bases and at J to 2 bases, leaving 6 bases not matched to a gene. Here the CDR3 DNA reads TGTGCCAGCAGCCAGGTGAAACTAGCGGGGGCCTACGAGCAGTACTTC. This translates into CASSQVKLAGAYEQYF.

This chain connects TRBV3-1 (or the pseudogene TRBV3-2) to TRBJ2-7, with 7 bases that match TRBD1. This CDR3 region has 14 residues. The germline V gene has CDR1 LGHDT and CDR2 YNNKEL (reference sequence). V lost 4 bases and J lost 0; bases outside the gene matches: 3. CDR3 DNA sequence: TGTGCCAGCAGCCGGACAGGTAGCTCCTACGAGCAGTACTTC. It is translated as CASSRTGSSYEQYF.

The rearrangement uses TRBV30 and TRBJ2-5, with TRBD2 matching over 10 bases. After removal of 3 bases from V and 3 bases from J, the junction contained 7 bases not matched to a gene. CDR3 length: 15 residues. The germline gives CDR1 GTSNPN, CDR2 SVGIG (reference sequence). The CDR3 nucleotides read TGTGCCTGGAGGAGGGCCGGACTAGCGGAAGAGACCCAGTACTTC. Encoded protein: CAWRRAGLAEETQYF.

The J gene is TRBJ1-1, the V gene TRBV6-5; no clear D. The CDR3 covers 13 residues. Trimming stripped 6 bases from V and 0 bases from J, with 8 bases between. Germline loops: CDR1 MNHEY, CDR2 SVGAGI. Written as DNA, the CDR3 is TGTGCCAGCAGGTTTACAATGAACACTGAAGCTTTCTTT. It is translated as CASRFTMNTEAFF.

This clone was observed once. V and J are TRBV3-1 (or the pseudogene TRBV3-2) and TRBJ1-3; weak D call: TRBD1 (6 bases). The CDR3 contains 16 residues. Germline-derived CDR1 and CDR2 are LGHDT and YNNKEL (reference sequence). The V and J ends lost 1 base and 0 bases respectively, with 10 bases between them. CDR3 residues: CASSQVLQGSGNTIYF. CDR3 DNA sequence: TGTGCCAGCAGCCAAGTGCTACAGGGCTCTGGAAACACCATATATTTT.

The chain couples TRBV4-3 to TRBJ2-7; 8 positions agree with TRBD2. From germline, CDR1 is LGHNA and CDR2 YSLEER. V was clipped by 0 bases and J by 2 bases; unmatched bases: 9. CDR3 length: 17 amino acids. CDR3: CASSQDRVAGLTYEQYF. The CDR3 DNA is TGCGCCAGCAGCCAAGATCGAGTAGCGGGGTTAACCTACGAGCAGTACTTC.

The chain links TRBV7-8 to TRBJ1-5; D not resolved. Germline values: CDR1 SGHVS, CDR2 FQNEAQ. This CDR3 has 14 residues. Trimming left V 6 bases short and J 3 bases short, with 12 bases between. CDR3 coding DNA: TGTGCCAGCAGTCAGCACGGACTCAATCAGCCCCAGCATTTT. Translation gives CASSQHGLNQPQHF.

CDR3 in amino acids: CASSETGLTFF. CDR3 DNA sequence: TGTGCCAGCAGTGAAACAGGGTTAACTTTCTTT. J is TRBJ1-1 and V is TRBV6-1; a possible D gene is TRBD1 (6 bases). Deletions cut 2 bases from V and 12 bases from J, with 10 bases between. CDR1 and CDR2 from the germline V gene are MNHNS and SASEGT. The CDR3 has 11 amino acids.

V usage is TRBV7-9 and J usage is TRBJ1-2; D uncertain. The V and J ends lost 5 bases and 2 bases respectively, with 12 bases between them. There are 14 residues in the CDR3. Germline V gives CDR1 SEHNR, CDR2 FQNEAQ (reference sequence). The CDR3 coding sequence is TGTGCCAGCAGCGATCCCACGCAGAACTATGGCTACACCTTC. It translates to CASSDPTQNYGYTF.

The chain uses TRBV6-6 and TRBJ1-3; D not resolved. Germline V lookup: CDR1 MNHNY, CDR2 SVGAGI (reference sequence). The CDR3 extends over 17 amino acids. Trimming took 5 bases from V and 0 from J, leaving 17 bases between them. The CDR3: CASSPGRAAFSGNTIYF. The CDR3 DNA reads TGTGCCAGCAGTCCCGGGAGGGCTGCATTCTCTGGAAACACCATATATTTT.

This clone occurred once. The J gene is TRBJ1-4, the V gene TRBV11-2; tentatively, D is TRBD1 (5 bases). The CDR3 loop spans 15 amino acids. Germline V CDR1 and CDR2: SGHAT, FQNNGV. The V end was cut by 5 bases, the J end by 3 bases, with 13 bases between. CDR3 bases: TGTGCCAGCAGCCCCGACGGAGGGGCTAATGAAAAACTGTTTTTT. Encoded protein: CASSPDGGANEKLFF.